What follows is one TCR beta chain and its context. Antigen specificity is unknown. This CDR3 spans 15 amino acids. In germline, CDR1 is SEHNR, CDR2 FQNEAQ (reference sequence). Trimming cost V 5 bases and J 2 bases; bases outside gene matches: 6. This sample stems from a study of shared clonotypes between healthy human individuals. Study background: A donor's plate count was three for CD4 naive and three for CD4 memory; CD8 naive had two and CD8 memory one.

Naivety among CD8 cells was defined by CD45RO negativity and positive CCR7 selection, thereby excluding terminally differentiated effector memory CD45RA+ cells. All donors were healthy HIV-negative adults lacking recent acute infections or vaccinations. Study-level points and caveats: Clonotypes not shared had lower generation probabilities than those common to all four donors.

Sorted-subset replicate PCR reactions contained 150 to 200 ng DNA, corresponding to tens of thousands of T cell genomes. Data came from immunoSEQ multiplex PCR; TCRdb stores just in-frame clones and leaves some out. The sample holds around 2,000,000 clones; just over 90% are singletons and the top ten take under 2%. This TCR derives from a man younger than 35 in good health. Some clones in this sample may be carry-over from other donors' samples. Sequenced: naive CD8+ T cells from PBMCs. The genes are TRBV7-9 and TRBJ1-2; 9 positions agree with TRBD1. The CDR3 protein is CASSLGTGLNYGYTF. CDR3 sequence (DNA): TGTGCCAGCAGCCTCGGGACAGGGCTCAACTATGGCTACACCTTC.